This passage covers 13 T cell receptor beta chains from one sample sequenced in a study of blood T cell repertoires in COVID-19. Sequencing used immunoSEQ multiplex PCR; TCRdb keeps in-frame clones, though not all of them. The profile shows 290,000 or so clones, roughly 85% of them singletons. Sequencing used peripheral blood. These receptors were taken from a man aged 45-65 years with active or convalescent COVID-19.

The V and J genes are TRBV12-3 or TRBV12-4 and TRBJ2-3; no reliable D call. The CDR3 is 13 residues long. V was shortened by 6 bases and J by 0 bases, with 7 bases between the two germline ends. The CDR3 DNA is TGTGCCAGCAGGTATTATAGCACAGATACGCAGTATTTT. This encodes CASRYYSTDTQYF.

This chain links TRBV5-1 with TRBJ2-1, with TRBD1 matching 8 bases. This CDR3 has 17 residues. Germline V gene lookup returns CDR1 SGHRS and CDR2 YFSETQ. V was clipped by 1 base and J by 7 bases; unmatched bases: 13. The CDR3 reads CASSLTTIMQGANEQFF. The CDR3 nucleotides read TGCGCCAGCAGCTTGACGACTATCATGCAGGGGGCTAATGAGCAGTTCTTC.

V and J are TRBV5-1 and TRBJ2-7; 11 bases align to TRBD2. V gave up 2 bases and J gave up 4 bases; unmatched junction bases: 17. Germline lookup yields CDR1 SGHRS and CDR2 YFSETQ. This CDR3 has 19 residues. DNA for the CDR3: TGCGCCAGCAGCTTCCAAGTTACTAGCGGGAGAGGAAGAACTTACGAGCAGTACTTC. It specifies CASSFQVTSGRGRTYEQYF.

This rearrangement joins TRBV12-5 to TRBJ1-1; a weak D match, TRBD1 (6 bases). Germline V gene lookup returns CDR1 LGHNT and CDR2 FRNRAP. The CDR3 spans 14 residues. V was pared by 6 bases and J by 6 bases, with 17 bases between. The CDR3 region has the DNA TGTGCTAGTGGAAGATCAGGGGCCGGAGCTGAAGCTTTCTTT. Residues: CASGRSGAGAEAFF.

The rearrangement joins TRBV6-6 to TRBJ2-1, with TRBD2 as a possible D gene (5 bases). CDR1 and CDR2 (germline): MNHNY, SVGAGI (reference sequence). CDR3 size: 12 residues. Trimming removed 2 bases from V and 10 bases from J, with 9 bases in between. CDR3 DNA sequence: TGTGCCAGCAGTTACCCCCGGGGAGAGCAGTTCTTC. Protein product: CASSYPRGEQFF.

This clone has just one count. J is TRBJ2-1 and V is TRBV5-1; D call uncertain. CDR1 SGHRS and CDR2 YFSETQ come from the germline V gene. CDR3 length: 14 amino acids. V was pared by 9 bases and J by 5 bases, with 18 bases between. The CDR3 bases are TGCGCCACCGACTGTCGCCCACCCAACAATGAGCAGTTCTTC. This translates into CATDCRPPNNEQFF.

The chain has TRBV19 and TRBJ2-2; 10 bases line up with TRBD2. The CDR3 contains 15 residues. The V and J ends lost 6 bases and 2 bases, in that order; junction bases with no gene match: 3. Germline V gene sequence: CDR1 LNHDA, CDR2 SQIVND (reference sequence). DNA for the CDR3: TGTGCCAGTAGCGGACTAGCGGCTAACACCGGGGAGCTGTTTTTT. Protein product: CASSGLAANTGELFF.

The J gene is TRBJ1-2, the V gene TRBV6-5; TRBD1 might be the D (6 bases). This CDR3 comprises 13 residues. V was cut by 6 bases and J by 3 bases, with 11 bases left in between. Germline V gene sequence: CDR1 MNHEY, CDR2 SVGAGI. The CDR3 coding sequence is TGTGCCAGCAGCGCCGGGACACACTATGGCTACACCTTC. It is translated as CASSAGTHYGYTF.

The chain links TRBV5-1 to TRBJ2-1, with D possibly being TRBD2 (5 bases). This CDR3 has 11 amino acids. The V and J ends lost 0 bases and 16 bases respectively, with 11 bases between them. CDR1 is SGHRS, CDR2 YFSETQ, per germline. DNA of the CDR3: TGCGCCAGCAGCTTGGCCGGGAATCAATTCTTC. Amino acid sequence: CASSLAGNQFF.

The chain couples TRBV4-1 to TRBJ2-3, with unresolved D. Trimming pared 0 bases from V and 10 bases from J, leaving 17 bases between. There are 15 residues in the CDR3. Per the germline V gene, CDR1 is MGHRA and CDR2 is YSYEKL. The CDR3 here is CASSQDGSAGDAQYF. The CDR3 bases are TGCGCCAGCAGCCAAGATGGCTCGGCAGGCGACGCGCAGTATTTT.

This clone was counted only a few times. This sequence joins TRBV6-5 and TRBJ1-6, with 7 bases matching TRBD1. From germline, CDR1 is MNHEY and CDR2 SVGAGI. The V and J ends lost 5 bases and 7 bases, in that order; junction bases with no gene match: 5. This CDR3 comprises 14 residues. In DNA, the CDR3 is TGTGCCAGCAGTCGACAGGGTAGGAATTCACCCCTCCACTTT. Amino acids: CASSRQGRNSPLHF.

The V call is TRBV4-2, the J call TRBJ2-1, with TRBD2 matching over 9 bases. From germline, CDR1 is LGHNA and CDR2 YNFKEQ. This CDR3 has 18 amino acids. Germline trimming cut 0 bases from V and 12 bases from J; bases unmatched to any gene: 18. CDR3 bases: TGTGCCAGCAGCCAAGAATTGCGGGAGGGCCCGATCAATGAGTGGCAGTTCTTC. Its protein product is CASSQELREGPINEWQFF.

CDR3 in amino acids: CAWTLGLAGSETQYF. The CDR3 DNA follows: TGTGCCTGGACACTGGGACTAGCGGGATCAGAGACCCAGTACTTC. V gene TRBV30 combines with J gene TRBJ2-5; TRBD2 aligns across 13 bases. Germline CDR1 and CDR2: GTSNPN and SVGIG (reference sequence). The CDR3 consists of 15 residues. V lost 4 bases to trimming and J lost 4 bases; unmatched junction nucleotides: 6. Filled out from reference TRBV30 and TRBJ2-5, the complete variable domain reads SQTIHQWPATLVQPVGSPLSLECTVEGTSNPNLYWYRQAAGRGLQLLFYSVGIGQISSEVPQNLSASRPQDRQFILSSKKLLLSDSGFYLCAWTLGLAGSETQYFGPGTRLLVL.